A single count supports the clone carrying this T cell receptor (beta chain). Its antigen is unknown. The germline V and J ends were trimmed by 3 bases and 0 bases, with 21 bases remaining between them. Germline-derived CDR1 and CDR2 are SEHNR and FQNEAQ (reference sequence). The CDR3 is 19 residues long. The entry originates in a study of cytomegalovirus exposure and HLA in healthy donors. On the study more broadly: In an earlier analysis, approximately 120 million unique TCR beta sequences were found from 200 million or so T cells. Among the approximately 400 donors who were genotyped, about 86% fell in the genetic ancestry cluster that is associated with self-reported Caucasian donors. Overall study findings and caveats: Most likely, a cluster of highly shared sequence variants arose as a sequencing artifact.

PCR amplification relied on 60 Vbeta primers (plus 13 Jbeta primers). The repertoire was sequenced with immunoSEQ multiplex PCR; TCRdb's copy has only in-frame clones and lacks some. Of over 70,000 clones in the sample, 70% to 85% were seen once. The TCR originated in a man aged 25 to 40 in good health and CMV-seropositive. This rearrangement joins TRBV7-9 to TRBJ1-5; weak D call: TRBD1 (5 bases). Sequencing input: PBMCs. DNA for the CDR3: TGTGCCAGCAGCTTTGGCCGGGGGGATTGGATTTATAGCAATCAGCCCCAGCATTTT. Protein: CASSFGRGDWIYSNQPQHF.